These T cell receptor beta chains were read from a single sample in a study. TCRdb used MiXCR to reprocess the 5' RACE reads, holding one entry per CDR3 protein. Counted here are about 4,900 distinct CDR3 sequences, 55% to 75% occurring once; the ten biggest clones make up about 3.9%. Sequencing was carried out using Tregs sorted from blood. These TCRs come from a female donor with breast cancer. Both conserved end residues are part of each CDR3. A D gene is named only where the DNA matches it firmly. Not all rows give a size; the values are once, few, many and, for expanded clones, a class.

V	D	size	J	CDR3	DNA
TRBV5-1	TRBD2	few	TRBJ2-3	CASSLGLASTDTQYF	TGCGCCAGCAGCCTTGGACTAGCGAGCACAGATACGCAGTATTTT
TRBV7-2	NA	once	TRBJ2-5	CASTIRETQYF	TGTGCCAGCACTATCAGGGAGACCCAGTACTTC
TRBV7-3	NA	NA	TRBJ2-1	CASSLSHGHNEQFF	TGTGCCAGCAGCTTATCCCACGGCCACAATGAGCAGTTCTTC
TRBV12-3/TRBV12-4	NA	NA	TRBJ2-3	CASSETRVVTDTQYF	TGTGCCAGCAGTGAGACCAGGGTAGTTACAGATACGCAGTATTTT
TRBV7-2	NA	NA	TRBJ1-1	CASSFFGGTTEAFF	TGTGCCAGCAGCTTTTTTGGGGGGACCACTGAAGCTTTCTTT
TRBV6-5	NA	NA	TRBJ1-4	CASRGSGAEKLFF	TGTGCCAGCAGAGGGTCTGGGGCTGAAAAACTGTTTTTT
TRBV5-1	NA	NA	TRBJ2-5	CASSIPSGTHRETQYF	TGCGCCAGCAGCATACCCTCCGGGACACACAGAGAGACCCAGTACTTC
TRBV5-1	NA	NA	TRBJ2-7	CASSLGWDNSYEQYF	TGCGCCAGCAGCTTGGGCTGGGACAACTCCTACGAGCAGTACTTC
TRBV11-2	NA	few	TRBJ1-1	CASSLDLGPEAFF	TGTGCCAGCAGCTTAGATTTAGGACCTGAAGCTTTCTTT
TRBV5-1	NA	NA	TRBJ2-6	CASSLAGVSHLSGANVLTF	TGCGCCAGCAGCTTGGCCGGGGTGTCCCACCTCTCTGGGGCCAACGTCCTGACTTTC
TRBV15	TRBD1	NA	TRBJ1-2	CATSRDGTGNYGYTF	TGTGCCACCAGCAGAGATGGGACAGGGAACTATGGCTACACCTTC
TRBV27	NA	NA	TRBJ1-3	CASSPSLDSGNTIYF	TGTGCCAGCAGTCCGAGTTTGGACTCTGGAAACACCATATATTTT
TRBV4-1	NA	NA	TRBJ1-1	CASSRGMDTEAFF	TGCGCCAGCAGCAGGGGTATGGACACTGAAGCTTTCTTT
TRBV4-1	TRBD1	few	TRBJ2-7	CASSQEHRGQVEQYF	TGCGCCAGCAGCCAAGAGCACAGGGGGCAGGTCGAGCAGTACTTC
TRBV7-6	NA	NA	TRBJ2-1	CASSLAEYNEQFF	TGTGCCAGCAGCTTAGCGGAATACAATGAGCAGTTCTTC
TRBV29-1	NA	NA	TRBJ2-3	CSVALGTDTQYF	TGCAGCGTTGCCCTCGGCACAGATACGCAGTATTTT
TRBV7-9	TRBD2	NA	TRBJ2-1	CASSPLAGDPRYEQFF	TGTGCCAGCAGCCCACTAGCGGGAGATCCTCGGTATGAGCAGTTCTTC
TRBV4-2	TRBD2	NA	TRBJ2-1	CASSQEGTSGRADERFF	TGTGCCAGCAGCCAAGAGGGGACTAGCGGGAGGGCCGATGAGCGGTTCTTC
TRBV20-1	NA	once	TRBJ2-7	CSARDKGEQYF	TGCAGTGCTAGAGATAAGGGGGAGCAGTACTTC
TRBV4-2	NA	NA	TRBJ2-1	CASSQGYQELGNEQFF	TGTGCCAGCAGCCAAGGGTACCAGGAACTTGGGAATGAGCAGTTCTTC
TRBV20-1	NA	NA	TRBJ1-4	CSASMGANEKLFF	TGCAGTGCTAGTATGGGGGCTAATGAAAAACTGTTTTTT
TRBV27	NA	few	TRBJ2-1	CASSHQGQYNEQFF	TGTGCCAGCAGTCACCAAGGACAATACAATGAGCAGTTCTTC
TRBV6-5	NA	NA	TRBJ2-7	CASSYVAGWDYEQYF	TGTGCCAGCAGTTACGTGGCGGGATGGGATTACGAGCAGTACTTC
TRBV5-1	TRBD2	NA	TRBJ2-5	CASSPTLAGGEETQYF	TGCGCCAGCAGCCCCACACTAGCGGGGGGAGAAGAGACCCAGTACTTC
TRBV4-1	NA	few	TRBJ2-1	CASSHETGRVGDEQFF	TGCGCCAGCAGCCACGAGACAGGACGCGTGGGCGATGAGCAGTTCTTC
TRBV6-5	TRBD1	few	TRBJ2-7	CASSYAPRTGIYEQYF	TGTGCCAGCAGTTACGCACCCAGGACAGGAATCTACGAGCAGTACTTC
TRBV5-1	NA	NA	TRBJ2-1	CASSPLGGRDNEQFF	TGCGCCAGCAGCCCCCTGGGTGGCAGGGACAATGAGCAGTTCTTC
TRBV7-2	NA	NA	TRBJ1-6	CASSLVAGQDNSPLHF	TGTGCCAGCAGCTTAGTGGCAGGGCAAGATAATTCACCCCTCCACTTT
TRBV4-1	NA	NA	TRBJ2-7	CASSQLGGGGYEQYF	TGCGCCAGCAGCCAACTAGGCGGAGGGGGCTACGAGCAGTACTTC
TRBV7-6	NA	NA	TRBJ1-1	CASSNQAGSMNTEAFF	TGTGCCAGCAGTAATCAGGCGGGATCCATGAACACTGAAGCTTTCTTT
TRBV3-1	NA	NA	TRBJ2-7	CASSQDQVPYEQYF	TGTGCCAGCAGCCAGGACCAGGTTCCCTACGAGCAGTACTTC